The clone carrying this T cell receptor beta chain occurred a few times. Its antigen is still unknown. The CDR3 covers 18 residues. CDR1 is MDHEN and CDR2 is SYDVKM in the germline V gene. Trimming cost V 6 bases and J 8 bases, with 29 bases left between them. The sample belongs to a study of beta chain features in type 1 diabetes. General study points: Shortening that was moderate but significant affected the TCRB CDR3s of Type 1 diabetes patients in all four CD4+ subsets.

Sequenced material consisted of expressed TCRB transcripts (all of the isolated RNA was reverse transcribed). Using immunoSEQ multiplex PCR, the repertoire was profiled, and TCRdb retains in-frame clones only, with some absent. Seen here are around 360,000 clones, roughly 12% observed once, and the top ten hold about 0.01%. Sorted CD4+ subsets: naive, central memory, regulatory, stem cell-like memory (CD45RO/CCR7/CD25/CD127/CD95/CD27 panel). The sample was naive CD4+ T cells from blood. The sequence was collected from a woman aged 18-29 years with type 1 diabetes. V gene TRBV28 combines with J gene TRBJ2-4, with a possible D match to TRBD2 (5 bases). CDR3: CASRPVITRRSHRDIQYF. The CDR3 nucleotides are TGTGCCAGCAGGCCCGTCATAACGAGGAGGTCTCACCGGGACATTCAGTACTTC.